What follows are 4 T cell receptor beta chains derived from one specimen sequenced in a study of control samples from healthy donors and cancer patients (dated by TCRdb to about 2020). Library method: the immunoSEQ multiplex PCR assay. Drawn from immuneACCESS, this table holds only the in-frame rearrangements with V and J called that TCRdb kept. Clones are partly lost; checked studies trace under half to an unresolved V gene and leave the rest unexplained. The sample contains about 120,000 clones, more than 70% of them found a single time. Jointly, the top ten make up under 2.5% of the sample. Sequencing was done on a sample of blood. The receptor set was obtained from a woman aged 70-85 years in good health.

The chain uses TRBV29-1 and TRBJ1-3; no reliable D call. V dropped 4 bases and J dropped 0 bases, with 7 bases sitting between them. CDR3 length: 13 amino acids. The germline V gene has CDR1 SQVTM and CDR2 ANQGSEA. The CDR3, as DNA: TGCAGCGTTGCGGATCACTCTGGAAACACCATATATTTT. The encoded protein is CSVADHSGNTIYF.

J is TRBJ2-7 and V is TRBV4-2; possibly TRBD1 or TRBD2 for D (5 bases each). V lost 1 base to trimming and J lost 3 bases, with 13 bases between them. The CDR3 has 15 residues. The V gene's germline CDR1 is LGHNA and CDR2 YNFKEQ. The CDR3 coding sequence is TGTGCCAGCAGCCAAGCCGGGGACCGACGCTACGAGCAGTACTTC. As protein: CASSQAGDRRYEQYF.

The sample holds a few counts of this clone. The chain is built from TRBV11-1 and TRBJ2-7; either TRBD1 or TRBD2 may supply D (5 bases each). Per the germline V gene, CDR1 is SGHAT and CDR2 is FQDESV (reference sequence). The CDR3 is 14 residues long. V dropped 0 bases and J dropped 9 bases, with 15 bases sitting between them. CDR3: CASSLAGLTQGQYF. The CDR3 nucleotides are TGTGCCAGCAGCTTAGCCGGACTCACGCAGGGGCAGTACTTC.

The chain combines TRBV13 with TRBJ2-7; D is unclear. Germline loops: CDR1 PRHDT, CDR2 FYEKMQ (reference sequence). The CDR3 has 14 residues. V dropped 4 bases and J dropped 4 bases, with 14 bases sitting between them. The CDR3 spells CASSSCQGSYEQYF. CDR3 nucleotides: TGTGCCAGCAGCTCGTGCCAAGGGTCATACGAGCAGTACTTC.